These 16 T cell receptor beta chains were sequenced from one sample in a study of control samples from healthy donors and cancer patients. The repertoire was sequenced with immunoSEQ multiplex PCR; TCRdb's copy has only in-frame clones and lacks some. The sample contains almost 85,000 clones, around 94% of which appear only once. Sequencing was done on a sample of blood. These receptors all come from a woman aged 18-30 years in good health.

The V call is TRBV14, the J call TRBJ1-1; D is undetermined. V was clipped by 5 bases and J by 2 bases, with 0 bases between them. The germline CDR1 and CDR2 sequences are SGHDN and FVKESK. This CDR3 is 10 amino acids long. The chain's CDR3 is CASSNTEAFF. CDR3 nucleotide sequence: TGTGCCAGCAGCAACACTGAAGCTTTCTTT.

The V call is TRBV6-5, the J call TRBJ1-1; 8 bases are shared with TRBD1. Germline loops: CDR1 MNHEY, CDR2 SVGAGI. The CDR3 loop spans 13 amino acids. V trimming: 8 bases; J trimming: 1 base; junction bases outside the gene matches: 3. The CDR3 is CASGDRGNTEAFF. The CDR3 DNA reads as TGTGCCAGCGGCGACAGGGGGAACACTGAAGCTTTCTTT.

CDR3 DNA: TGTGCCAGCAGTGAAGGGACAGAACAGAGAAACTATGGCTACACCTTC. Protein: CASSEGTEQRNYGYTF. The genes are TRBV6-1 and TRBJ1-2, with D perhaps matching TRBD1 (6 bases). This CDR3 is built from 16 residues. CDR1 and CDR2 from the germline V gene are MNHNS and SASEGT. Trimming removed 1 base at V and 2 bases at J, with 14 bases between.

The CDR3 protein is CASNHSNNEQFF. CDR3 nucleotides: TGTGCCAGCAACCATTCAAACAATGAGCAGTTCTTC. The chain has TRBV4-2 and TRBJ2-1; D ambiguous. Germline CDR1 LGHNA, CDR2 YNFKEQ. V was pared by 7 bases and J by 5 bases, with 9 bases between. The CDR3 totals 12 residues.

A single count supports this clone. This chain links TRBV28 with TRBJ2-1; D is possibly TRBD1 or TRBD2 (5 bases each). In germline, CDR1 is MDHEN, CDR2 SYDVKM. There are 14 residues in the CDR3. The V and J ends lost 5 bases and 10 bases respectively, with 18 bases between them. CDR3 loop: CASSVRRGKQEQFF. Here the CDR3 DNA reads TGTGCCAGCAGTGTGAGACGGGGCAAGCAGGAGCAGTTCTTC.

This rearrangement joins TRBV3-1 (or the pseudogene TRBV3-2) to TRBJ2-2; D is uncertain. The germline V gene encodes CDR1 LGHDT and CDR2 YNNKEL (reference sequence). The V end lost 2 bases, the J end lost 5 bases, and 3 bases lay between the germline ends. The length of the CDR3 is 12 residues. The CDR3 coding sequence is TGTGCCAGCAGCCAAAATACCGGGGAGCTGTTTTTT. It yields the protein CASSQNTGELFF.

The V and J genes are TRBV6-5 and TRBJ1-1, with a possible D match to TRBD1 (6 bases). Per the germline V gene, CDR1 is MNHEY and CDR2 is SVGAGI. Trimming cost V 6 bases and J 1 base, with 12 bases left between them. The CDR3 is 14 residues long. The CDR3 sequence: CASRNSGENTEAFF. The CDR3 bases are TGTGCCAGCAGGAATTCAGGGGAGAACACTGAAGCTTTCTTT.

The rearrangement uses TRBV15 and TRBJ1-4, with D unclear. Germline CDR1 LNHNV, CDR2 YYDKDF (reference sequence). The CDR3 extends over 15 amino acids. V was pared by 0 bases and J by 5 bases, with 10 bases between. The CDR3 nucleotides are TGTGCCACCAGCAGAGATCAACTGGAGAATGAAAAACTGTTTTTT. Its translation: CATSRDQLENEKLFF.

The chain carries TRBV5-1 and TRBJ1-1, with TRBD1 as a possible D gene (5 bases). Germline lookup yields CDR1 SGHRS and CDR2 YFSETQ. This CDR3 has 13 amino acids. The V end was cut by 7 bases, the J end by 1 base, with 11 bases between. The CDR3 DNA follows: TGCGCCAGCCGTACAGGAGCGAACACTGAAGCTTTCTTT. Translating gives CASRTGANTEAFF.

The chain carries TRBV19 and TRBJ2-1; tentatively, D is TRBD1 (6 bases). Trimming removed 4 bases from V and 3 bases from J, with 19 bases in between. Germline-derived CDR1 and CDR2 are LNHDA and SQIVND (reference sequence). The CDR3 is 17 residues long. The DNA for the CDR3 is TGTGCCAGTAGTACAGAAACCGGGACAAGCTACTACAATGAGCAGTTCTTC. This gives the protein CASSTETGTSYYNEQFF.

The chain joins TRBV3-1 (or the pseudogene TRBV3-2) to TRBJ2-7, with D unclear. The V gene's germline CDR1 is LGHDT and CDR2 YNNKEL (reference sequence). V gave up 0 bases and J gave up 6 bases, with 18 bases separating them. The CDR3 length is 16 residues. CDR3 in amino acids: CASSQDISDVLPEQYF. The CDR3 coding sequence is TGTGCCAGCAGCCAAGATATTTCAGACGTCCTTCCCGAGCAGTACTTC.

The rearrangement joins TRBV6-2 or TRBV6-3 to TRBJ2-4, with D tentatively TRBD1 (5 bases). V lost 2 bases and J 1 base, leaving 9 bases between the germline ends. Germline values: CDR1 MNHEY, CDR2 SVGEGT. This CDR3 has 15 residues. DNA of the CDR3: TGTGCCAGCAGTTACCCGACAGTCGCCAAAAACATTCAGTACTTC. It encodes CASSYPTVAKNIQYF.

This clone occurred a few times. This chain joins TRBV10-2 and TRBJ2-3, with D maybe TRBD1 (5 bases). V was clipped by 7 bases and J by 2 bases, with 13 bases between them. The CDR3 sequence is 14 residues long. Germline CDR1 reads WSHSY; CDR2 reads SAAADI. The CDR3 here is CASTTQGLTDTQYF. In nucleotides, the CDR3 is TGCGCCAGCACAACCCAGGGTCTCACAGATACGCAGTATTTT.

The CDR3 loop reads CASSQDSTYEQYF. The CDR3 DNA is TGTGCCAGCAGTCAGGACAGTACCTACGAGCAGTACTTC. The chain is built from TRBV2 and TRBJ2-7; weak D call: TRBD1 (6 bases). The CDR3 sequence is 13 residues long. The germline V gene has CDR1 SNHLY and CDR2 FYNNEI. V was cut by 5 bases and J by 2 bases, with 10 bases left in between.

The gene calls are TRBV5-1 and TRBJ2-6; perhaps TRBD1 as D (5 bases). This CDR3 comprises 14 residues. V shed 5 bases and J shed 2 bases, with 8 bases lying between them. The germline V gene has CDR1 SGHRS and CDR2 YFSETQ. The CDR3 loop is CASSQGPGANVLTF. CDR3 DNA sequence: TGCGCCAGCAGTCAGGGTCCTGGGGCCAACGTCCTGACTTTC. Based on the CDR3 plus reference TRBV5-1 and TRBJ2-6, the full variable domain is KAGVTQTPRYLIKTRGQQVTLSCSPISGHRSVSWYQQTPGQGLQFLFEYFSETQRNKGNFPGRFSGRQFSNSRSEMNVSTLELGDSALYLCASSQGPGANVLTFGAGSRLTVL.

This chain uses TRBV3-1 (or the pseudogene TRBV3-2) with TRBJ2-7; D unresolved. V lost 1 base, J lost 3 bases, and 10 bases lay in between. The germline CDR1 and CDR2 sequences are LGHDT and YNNKEL (reference sequence). This CDR3 contains 14 residues. The chain's CDR3 is CASSQGIAFYEQYF. Written as DNA, the CDR3 is TGTGCCAGCAGCCAAGGCATCGCGTTCTACGAGCAGTACTTC.